The 5 T cell receptor beta chains presented below share a single source sample, sequenced in a study of OX40 agonist ivuxolimab in advanced cancers. Only in-frame clones appear in the TCRdb table, and some are missing; sequencing was by immunoSEQ multiplex PCR. The sample lists about 77,000 clones, 75% to 90% seen once, with less than 0.7% in the top ten. The starting material was CD4+ or CD8+ T cells sorted from blood, obtained in a trial of the OX40 agonist ivuxolimab. The source of these receptors is an adult with an advanced solid tumor such as melanoma, head and neck, liver or kidney cancer.

The chain joins TRBV5-8 to TRBJ1-2; possible D gene TRBD1, 6 bases. Germline values: CDR1 SGHTS, CDR2 YDEGEE. The CDR3 covers 15 residues. V lost 2 bases and J lost 4, with 15 bases in between. CDR3 nucleotides: TGTGCCAGCAGCTTTTACGGGGGCGGGGGCTATGGCTACACCTTC. It translates to CASSFYGGGGYGYTF.

This chain joins TRBV14 and TRBJ2-1, with 10 bases aligning to TRBD2. The germline V gene has CDR1 SGHDN and CDR2 FVKESK. CDR3 length: 19 residues. Trimming took 2 bases from V and 4 from J; bases not matched to a gene: 14. CDR3 sequence reads: CASSQTSGRGWGTYNEQFF. CDR3 sequence (DNA): TGTGCCAGCAGCCAAACCAGCGGGAGGGGGTGGGGAACTTACAATGAGCAGTTCTTC.

This clone was picked up one time. The V gene is TRBV30, the J gene TRBJ1-2; D perhaps matches TRBD1 (5 bases). In germline, CDR1 is GTSNPN, CDR2 SVGIG (reference sequence). The CDR3 runs to 14 residues. The V and J ends lost 3 bases and 8 bases respectively, with 19 bases between them. DNA of the CDR3: TGTGCCTGGAGCGTCGGCCCCCAATGGGGGGGCTACACCTTC. This translates into CAWSVGPQWGGYTF. The variable domain in full, with the rest retrieved from reference TRBV30 and TRBJ1-2, is SQTIHQWPATLVQPVGSPLSLECTVEGTSNPNLYWYRQAAGRGLQLLFYSVGIGQISSEVPQNLSASRPQDRQFILSSKKLLLSDSGFYLCAWSVGPQWGGYTFGSGTRLTVV.

The CDR3 spells CASSLGTENTEAFF. The CDR3 nucleotides read TGCGCCAGCAGCTTAGGGACAGAGAACACTGAAGCTTTCTTT. The chain employs TRBV5-1 and TRBJ1-1; 7 nucleotides agree with TRBD1. Trimming removed 2 bases from V and 1 base from J; junction bases left unmatched: 2. In germline, CDR1 is SGHRS, CDR2 YFSETQ. The CDR3 contains 14 residues.

The chain couples TRBV9 to TRBJ1-4; 8 nucleotides align to TRBD1. The CDR3 is 15 residues long. Germline V lookup: CDR1 SGDLS, CDR2 YYNGEE. After removal of 4 bases from V and 4 bases from J, the junction contained 6 bases not matched to a gene. CDR3 protein: CASSLMDRVNEKLFF. DNA for the CDR3: TGTGCCAGCAGCCTCATGGACAGGGTTAATGAAAAACTGTTTTTT.